In its sample, the clone carrying this T cell receptor beta chain was seen a few times. The antigen remains undetermined. Germline loops: CDR1 SEHNR, CDR2 FQNEAQ (reference sequence). Trimming left V 1 base short and J 0 bases short, with 1 base between. The CDR3 is 13 residues long. The assay was run at survey level. The repertoire was sequenced with immunoSEQ multiplex PCR; TCRdb's copy has only in-frame clones and lacks some. The table includes tens of thousands of clones, over 70% detected once. These data originate in a study of pediatric ulcerative colitis. Study overall: Seven patients showed pancolitis and two showed left-sided colitis.

Regarding the study as a whole: No controls had the two rectal clonotypes shared by ulcerative colitis patients. Acute severe colitis showed lower rectal diversity from clonal expansions.

Sequenced sample: blood. V is TRBV7-9 and J is TRBJ1-3; D remains unclear. The sequence derives from a boy under 18 with moderate ulcerative colitis. CDR3 region: CASSLVSGNTIYF. Here the CDR3 DNA reads TGTGCCAGCAGCTTAGTCTCTGGAAACACCATATATTTT.